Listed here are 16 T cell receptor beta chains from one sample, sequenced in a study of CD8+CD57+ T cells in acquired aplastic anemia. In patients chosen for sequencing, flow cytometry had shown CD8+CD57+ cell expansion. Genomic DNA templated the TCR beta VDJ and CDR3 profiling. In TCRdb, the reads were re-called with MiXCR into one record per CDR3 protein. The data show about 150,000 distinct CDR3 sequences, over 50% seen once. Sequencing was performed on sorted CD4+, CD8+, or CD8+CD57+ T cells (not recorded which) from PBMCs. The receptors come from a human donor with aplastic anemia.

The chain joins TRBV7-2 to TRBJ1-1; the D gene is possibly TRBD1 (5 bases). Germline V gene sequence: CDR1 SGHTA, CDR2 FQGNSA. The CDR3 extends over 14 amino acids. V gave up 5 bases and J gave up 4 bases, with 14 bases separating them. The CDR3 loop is CASSTRVGGTEAFF. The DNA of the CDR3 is TGTGCCAGCAGCACGAGGGTGGGGGGCACTGAAGCTTTCTTT.

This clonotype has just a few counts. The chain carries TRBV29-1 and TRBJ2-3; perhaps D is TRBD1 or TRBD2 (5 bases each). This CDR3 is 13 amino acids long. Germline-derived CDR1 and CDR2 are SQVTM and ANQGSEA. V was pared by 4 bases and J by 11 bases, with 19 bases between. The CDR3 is CSVGVRGVFEQYF. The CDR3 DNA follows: TGCAGCGTTGGTGTTCGAGGGGTTTTTGAGCAGTATTTT.

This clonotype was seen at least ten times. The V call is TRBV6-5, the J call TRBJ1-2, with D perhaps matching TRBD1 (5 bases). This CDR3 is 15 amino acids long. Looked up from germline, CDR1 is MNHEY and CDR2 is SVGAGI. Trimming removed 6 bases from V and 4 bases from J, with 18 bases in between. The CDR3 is CASSYMTATLYGYTF. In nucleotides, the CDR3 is TGTGCCAGCAGCTACATGACAGCGACCCTCTATGGCTACACCTTC.

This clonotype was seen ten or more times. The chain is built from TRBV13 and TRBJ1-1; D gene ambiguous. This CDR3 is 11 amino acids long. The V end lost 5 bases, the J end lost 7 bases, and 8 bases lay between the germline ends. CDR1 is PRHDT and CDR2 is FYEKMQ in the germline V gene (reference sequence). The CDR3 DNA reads TGTGCCAGCAGCAGCAGAGTTGAAGCTTTCTTT. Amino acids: CASSSRVEAFF.

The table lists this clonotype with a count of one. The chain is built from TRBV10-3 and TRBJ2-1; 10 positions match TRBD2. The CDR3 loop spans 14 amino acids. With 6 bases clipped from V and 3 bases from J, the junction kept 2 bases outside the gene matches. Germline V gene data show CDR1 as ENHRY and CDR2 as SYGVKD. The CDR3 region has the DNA TGTGCCATCAGGGAGCGGGAGGGCTACAATGAGCAGTTCTTC. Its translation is CAIREREGYNEQFF.

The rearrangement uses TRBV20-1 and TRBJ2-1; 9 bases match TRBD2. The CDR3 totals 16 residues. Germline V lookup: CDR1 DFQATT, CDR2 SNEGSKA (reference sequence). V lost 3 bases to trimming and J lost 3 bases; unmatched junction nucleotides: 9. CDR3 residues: CSASPLASGDYNEQFF. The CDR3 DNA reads TGCAGTGCTAGCCCCCTAGCTAGCGGGGACTACAATGAGCAGTTCTTC.

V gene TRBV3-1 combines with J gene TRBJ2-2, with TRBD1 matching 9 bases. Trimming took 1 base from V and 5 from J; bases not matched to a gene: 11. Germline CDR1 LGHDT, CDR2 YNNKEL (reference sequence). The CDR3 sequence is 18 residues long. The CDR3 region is CASSQGRGGQGYTGELFF. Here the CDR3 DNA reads TGTGCCAGCAGCCAAGGAAGGGGGGGACAGGGTTATACCGGGGAGCTGTTTTTT. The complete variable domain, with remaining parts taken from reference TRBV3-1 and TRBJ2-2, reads DTAVSQTPKYLVTQMGNDKSIKCEQNLGHDTMYWYKQDSKKFLKIMFSYNNKELIINETVPNRFSPKSPDKAHLNLHINSLELGDSAVYFCASSQGRGGQGYTGELFFGEGSRLTVL.

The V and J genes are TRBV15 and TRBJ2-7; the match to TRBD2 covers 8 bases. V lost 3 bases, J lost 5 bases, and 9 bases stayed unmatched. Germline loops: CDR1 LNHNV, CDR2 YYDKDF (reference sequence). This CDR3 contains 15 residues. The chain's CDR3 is CATSSLAGGVHEQYF. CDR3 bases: TGTGCCACCAGCAGCTTGGCCGGGGGGGTCCACGAGCAGTACTTC.

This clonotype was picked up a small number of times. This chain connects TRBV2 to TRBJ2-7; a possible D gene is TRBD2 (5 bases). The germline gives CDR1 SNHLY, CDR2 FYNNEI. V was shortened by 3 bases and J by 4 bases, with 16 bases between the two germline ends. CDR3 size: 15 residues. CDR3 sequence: CASSDRVGSPYEQYF. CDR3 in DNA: TGTGCCAGCAGTGATCGGGTTGGGAGTCCTTACGAGCAGTACTTC. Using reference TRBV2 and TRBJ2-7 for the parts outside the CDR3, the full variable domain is EPEVTQTPSHQVTQMGQEVILRCVPISNHLYFYWYRQILGQKVEFLVSFYNNEISEKSEIFDDQFSVERPDGSNFTLKIRSTKLEDSAMYFCASSDRVGSPYEQYFGPGTRLTVT.

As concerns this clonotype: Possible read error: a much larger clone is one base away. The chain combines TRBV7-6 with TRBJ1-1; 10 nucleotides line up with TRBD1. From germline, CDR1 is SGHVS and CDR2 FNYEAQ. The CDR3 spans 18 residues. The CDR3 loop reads CASSPLATTGGIGTEALF. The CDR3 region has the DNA TGTGCCAGCAGCCCCCTGGCAACGACAGGGGGCATCGGCACTGAAGCTCTCTTT.

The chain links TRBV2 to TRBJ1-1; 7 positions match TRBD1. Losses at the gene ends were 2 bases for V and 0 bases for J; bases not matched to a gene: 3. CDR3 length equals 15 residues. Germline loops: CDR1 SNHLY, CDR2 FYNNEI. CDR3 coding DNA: TGTGCCAGCAGTGAATGGGGGACAGTGAACACTGAAGCTTTCTTT. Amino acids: CASSEWGTVNTEAFF.

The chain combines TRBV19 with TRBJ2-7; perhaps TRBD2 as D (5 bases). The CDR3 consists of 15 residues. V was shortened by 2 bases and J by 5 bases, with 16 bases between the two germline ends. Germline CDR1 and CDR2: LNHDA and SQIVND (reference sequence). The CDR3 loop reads CASSIFRREEDEQYF. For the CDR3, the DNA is TGTGCCAGTAGTATATTCCGCCGGGAAGAAGACGAGCAGTACTTC. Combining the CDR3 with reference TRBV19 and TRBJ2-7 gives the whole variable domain DGGITQSPKYLFRKEGQNVTLSCEQNLNHDAMYWYRQDPGQGLRLIYYSQIVNDFQKGDIAEGYSVSREKKESFPLTVTSAQKNPTAFYLCASSIFRREEDEQYFGPGTRLTVT.

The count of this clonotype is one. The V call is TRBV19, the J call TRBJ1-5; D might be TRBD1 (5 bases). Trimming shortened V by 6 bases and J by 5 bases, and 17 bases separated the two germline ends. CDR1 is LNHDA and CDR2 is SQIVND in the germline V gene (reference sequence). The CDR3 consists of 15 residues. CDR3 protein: CASSTGHVLHQPQHF. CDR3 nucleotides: TGTGCCAGTAGCACCGGACACGTGCTCCATCAGCCCCAGCATTTT.

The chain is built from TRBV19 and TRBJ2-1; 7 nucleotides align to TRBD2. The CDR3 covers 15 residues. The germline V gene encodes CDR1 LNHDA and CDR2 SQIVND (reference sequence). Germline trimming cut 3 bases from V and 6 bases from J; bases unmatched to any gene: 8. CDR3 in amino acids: CASSMSGTPFNEQFF. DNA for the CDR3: TGTGCCAGTAGTATGAGCGGGACCCCCTTCAATGAGCAGTTCTTC.

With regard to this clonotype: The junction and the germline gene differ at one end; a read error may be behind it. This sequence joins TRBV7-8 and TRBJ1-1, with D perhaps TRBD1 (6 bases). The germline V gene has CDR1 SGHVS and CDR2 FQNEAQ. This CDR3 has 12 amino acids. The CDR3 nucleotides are TGTGCCAGCACCTTACAGGGAACTGAAGCTTTCTTT. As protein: CASTLQGTEAFF.

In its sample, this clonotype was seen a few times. The CDR3 reads CASTRDDGIPARNEQFF. The CDR3 DNA follows: TGTGCCAGCACCCGGGACGACGGGATCCCGGCACGCAATGAGCAGTTCTTC. The chain joins TRBV6-2 or TRBV6-3 to TRBJ2-1; either TRBD1 or TRBD2 may fit D (5 bases each). With 7 bases removed from V and 6 bases from J, the gap between germline ends came to 25 bases. The germline V gene encodes CDR1 MNHEY and CDR2 SVGEGT. This CDR3 spans 17 amino acids.